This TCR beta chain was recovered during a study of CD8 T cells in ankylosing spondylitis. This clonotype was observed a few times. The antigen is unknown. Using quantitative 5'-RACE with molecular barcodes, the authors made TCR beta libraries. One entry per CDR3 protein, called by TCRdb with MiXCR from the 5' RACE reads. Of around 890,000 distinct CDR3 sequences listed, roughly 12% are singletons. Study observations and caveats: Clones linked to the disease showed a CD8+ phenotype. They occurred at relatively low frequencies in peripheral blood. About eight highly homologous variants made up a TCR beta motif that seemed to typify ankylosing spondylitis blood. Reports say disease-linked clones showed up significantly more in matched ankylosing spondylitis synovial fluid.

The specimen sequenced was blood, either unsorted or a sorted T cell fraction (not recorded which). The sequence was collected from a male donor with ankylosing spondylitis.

Written as DNA, the CDR3 is TGCGCCAGCCAGGTAGCGGGGAACACCGGGGAGCTGTTTTTT. As protein: CASQVAGNTGELFF. V is TRBV5-1 and J is TRBJ2-2; 7 positions agree with TRBD2. J gave up 1 base and V 7 bases, and 4 bases lay outside the gene matches. Germline V gene sequence: CDR1 SGHRS, CDR2 YFSETQ. The CDR3 length is 14 residues.